This TCR beta chain originates from a study of CD8+ T cells in alopecia areata. In the study overall: Each day, treated patients took oral tofacitinib twice, at 5 to 10 mg per dose.

Whole-study results and caveats: Scalp and blood samples kept many expanded lesional clones throughout tofacitinib.

The V gene end was trimmed by 3 bases and the J gene end by 4 bases; junction bases not matched to a gene: 4. The CDR3 is 14 residues long. Looked up from germline, CDR1 is MDHEN and CDR2 is SYDVKM. Treatment reported: oral pan-JAK inhibitor, 5-10 mg twice daily. Sequencing templates came from extracted RNA that was reverse transcribed into cDNA. TCRdb's table, derived via immunoSEQ multiplex PCR, lists solely in-frame clones and lacks some. The sample contains 150,000 to 200,000 clones, roughly 60% of which appear only once. About this clone: Its antigen is unidentified.

Sequences were derived from CD4+ T cells sorted from blood, sampled at week 24, from a patient treated with tofacitinib. The receptor comes from a human donor with alopecia areata. The chain uses TRBV28 and TRBJ2-5; TRBD1 matches at 8 bases. The CDR3 sequence: CASSLDRVVETQYF. The DNA of the CDR3 is TGTGCCAGCAGTTTGGACAGGGTGGTAGAGACCCAGTACTTC.